This T cell receptor (beta chain) emerged from a study of blood T cell repertoires in COVID-19. About the research overall: The samples span acute and convalescent COVID-19 from the United States, Italy and Spain. PBMCs, B-cell-depleted T cells, or T cells were the source of the cDNA or gDNA that made up the material.

Authors' methods: Reference gene primer amplification yielded estimated nucleated cell counts. TCRdb keeps only in-frame clones here, not all; method: immunoSEQ multiplex PCR. The DNA gave D and trimming, while V, J and clone size come from that table. This repertoire shows 150,000 or so clones, just over 85% found once; its top ten account for about 1.6%. Germline lookup yields CDR1 LGHNA and CDR2 YSLEER. The CDR3 spans 15 residues. The V end was cut by 0 bases, the J end by 8 bases, with 16 bases between. The chain joins TRBV4-3 to TRBJ1-2; the D gene is possibly TRBD1 (5 bases). Sequenced sample: peripheral blood. This clonotype was obtained from a woman between 55 and 75 years old with acute or convalescent COVID-19. The chain's CDR3 is CASSQDLGQISGYTF. The CDR3 coding sequence is TGCGCCAGCAGCCAAGACCTGGGGCAGATATCGGGCTACACCTTC.